These 25 T cell receptor beta chains came from one sample sequenced in a study of OX40 agonist ivuxolimab in advanced cancers. The assay was immunoSEQ multiplex PCR, and TCRdb's table has in-frame clones only and misses some. Among under 30,000 clones listed, more than 60% were seen once. Here the sequenced sample was CD4+ or CD8+ T cells sorted from blood, taken in a trial of the OX40 agonist ivuxolimab. The origin of the receptors is an adult with an advanced solid tumor such as melanoma, head and neck, liver or kidney cancer.

This rearrangement joins TRBV19 to TRBJ2-7; D is ambiguous. Germline CDR1 LNHDA, CDR2 SQIVND (reference sequence). The CDR3 spans 12 residues. With 3 bases removed from V and 4 bases from J, the gap between germline ends came to 7 bases. CDR3 region: CASSMMGYEQYF. The CDR3 DNA sequence: TGTGCCAGTAGTATGATGGGGTACGAGCAGTACTTC.

The gene calls are TRBV9 and TRBJ2-5; 16 nucleotides agree with TRBD2. J lost 3 bases, V lost 4 bases, and 3 bases had no gene match. CDR1 and CDR2 from the germline V gene are SGDLS and YYNGEE. This CDR3 spans 16 amino acids. CDR3 region: CASSPGTSGGEETQYF. DNA for the CDR3: TGTGCCAGCAGCCCAGGGACTAGCGGGGGGGAAGAGACCCAGTACTTC. Looking up the rest from reference TRBV9 and TRBJ2-5 gives the full variable domain: DSGVTQTPKHLITATGQRVTLRCSPRSGDLSVYWYQQSLDQGLQFLIQYYNGEERAKGNILERFSAQQFPDLHSELNLSSLELGDSALYFCASSPGTSGGEETQYFGPGTRLLVL.

The rearrangement joins TRBV18 to TRBJ2-5, with D perhaps TRBD2 (5 bases). With the DNA end fitting TRBJ2-7 better, the J assignment may be wrong. This CDR3 spans 17 amino acids. CDR1 KGHSH and CDR2 LQKENI come from the germline V gene. The CDR3 nucleotides are TGTGCCAGCTCACTCACCGGTGGTGTCGGGGTCCCCTACGAGCAGTACTTC. Translated, it gives CASSLTGGVGVPYEQYF.

The chain combines TRBV5-4 with TRBJ2-7; no firm D call. The V end was cut by 0 bases, the J end by 0 bases, with 1 base between. Germline V lookup: CDR1 SGHNT, CDR2 YYREEE (reference sequence). This CDR3 has 12 residues. CDR3 protein: CASSLVSYEQYF. DNA of the CDR3: TGTGCCAGCAGCTTGGTCTCCTACGAGCAGTACTTC.

The V and J genes are TRBV9 and TRBJ1-2, with 7 bases lining up with TRBD1. The CDR3 loop spans 15 amino acids. CDR1 and CDR2 from the germline V gene are SGDLS and YYNGEE. The trim removed 3 bases at V and 4 bases at J, leaving 9 bases unmatched. The CDR3 DNA sequence: TGTGCCAGCAGCGCACCTAAGACAGGGCTCTATGGCTACACCTTC. It yields the protein CASSAPKTGLYGYTF. Variable domain in full (rest from reference TRBV9 and TRBJ1-2): DSGVTQTPKHLITATGQRVTLRCSPRSGDLSVYWYQQSLDQGLQFLIQYYNGEERAKGNILERFSAQQFPDLHSELNLSSLELGDSALYFCASSAPKTGLYGYTFGSGTRLTVV.

On this clone: Its ends do not fully match the called genes, so a read error is possible. The rearrangement uses TRBV6-5 and TRBJ2-2; D is possibly TRBD2 (6 bases). The CDR3 has 14 residues. CDR1 is MNHEY and CDR2 is SVGAGI in the germline V gene. This chain's CDR3 is CASSYSTGAGGLFF. Written as DNA, the CDR3 is TGTGCCAGCAGTTACAGTACAGGCGCCGGGGGGCTGTTTTTT.

This clone was detected a few times. The V and J genes are TRBV4-2 and TRBJ1-1, with a weak D call TRBD1 (6 bases). V was cut by 0 bases and J by 2 bases, with 16 bases left in between. The V gene's germline CDR1 is LGHNA and CDR2 YNFKEQ. This CDR3 is built from 17 residues. CDR3 loop: CASSQDHRAGINTEAFF. The CDR3 DNA follows: TGTGCCAGCAGCCAAGATCACAGGGCGGGAATTAACACTGAAGCTTTCTTT.

The rearrangement links TRBV7-3 to TRBJ1-2; maybe TRBD1 (5 bases). Germline V gene sequence: CDR1 SGHTA, CDR2 FQGTGA. This CDR3 region has 13 residues. Trimming removed 5 bases from V and 2 bases from J, with 9 bases in between. DNA of the CDR3: TGTGCCAGCAGCAACGGGACGAACTATGGCTACACCTTC. Its protein product is CASSNGTNYGYTF. The full variable domain, in which reference TRBV7-3 and TRBJ1-2 provide the parts outside the CDR3, is GAGVSQTPSNKVTEKGKYVELRCDPISGHTALYWYRQSLGQGPEFLIYFQGTGAADDSGLPNDRFFAVRPEGSVSTLKIQRTERGDSAVYLCASSNGTNYGYTFGSGTRLTVV.

This clone was seen a handful of times. The chain is built from TRBV10-2 and TRBJ2-3; D tentatively reads TRBD1 or TRBD2 (5 bases each). Looked up from germline, CDR1 is WSHSY and CDR2 is SAAADI. The CDR3 consists of 16 residues. V was shortened by 4 bases and J by 2 bases, with 16 bases between the two germline ends. DNA of the CDR3: TGCGCCAGCAGTGCTTACGAGGGACGGGACACAGATACGCAGTATTTT. This codes for CASSAYEGRDTDTQYF.

The rearrangement joins TRBV12-5 to TRBJ1-2; the D is unclear. CDR1 LGHNT and CDR2 FRNRAP come from the germline V gene. This CDR3 is built from 16 residues. Trimming took off 1 base at V and 3 bases at J, with 15 bases between the two ends. The CDR3 spells CASGLATPSRDYGYTF. In DNA form, the CDR3 reads TGTGCTAGTGGTTTGGCAACCCCCTCTAGGGACTATGGCTACACCTTC.

The gene calls are TRBV27 and TRBJ2-3, with no clear D. The CDR3 runs to 13 residues. CDR1 is MNHEY, CDR2 SMNVEV, per germline (reference sequence). The ends were cut back, 1 base at V and 4 bases at J, with 6 bases in the middle. The CDR3 region has the DNA TGTGCCAGCAGTTTATTTGGTTCAGATACGCAGTATTTT. Translating it yields CASSLFGSDTQYF.

This rearrangement joins TRBV7-6 to TRBJ1-1; D ambiguous. Germline assignment: CDR1 SGHVS and CDR2 FNYEAQ. The CDR3 sequence is 12 residues long. V was cut by 1 base and J by 6 bases, with 6 bases left in between. For the CDR3, the DNA is TGTGCCAGCAGCTTAGAAGGTTCTGAAGCTTTCTTT. The encoded protein is CASSLEGSEAFF.

The J gene is TRBJ1-1, the V gene TRBV6-1, with no clear D. This CDR3 region has 12 residues. The V and J ends lost 2 bases and 11 bases respectively, with 12 bases between them. Per the germline V gene, CDR1 is MNHNS and CDR2 is SASEGT. CDR3 loop: CASSEQSVPAFF. The DNA of the CDR3 is TGTGCCAGCAGTGAACAATCGGTGCCGGCTTTCTTT.

The rearrangement links TRBV6-6 to TRBJ2-7; D perhaps matches TRBD1 (6 bases). The CDR3 is 12 residues long. Per the germline V gene, CDR1 is MNHNY and CDR2 is SVGAGI (reference sequence). V shed 2 bases and J shed 7 bases, with 9 bases lying between them. In nucleotides, the CDR3 is TGTGCCAGCAGTTACGGTAGGGGGGAGCAGTACTTC. Protein sequence: CASSYGRGEQYF.

V is TRBV27 and J is TRBJ1-2, with TRBD1 matching over 7 bases. The germline V gene encodes CDR1 MNHEY and CDR2 SMNVEV (reference sequence). This CDR3 region has 14 residues. J gave up 5 bases and V 8 bases, and 11 bases lay outside the gene matches. CDR3 sequence: CASCPGTALYGYTF. As DNA, the CDR3 is TGTGCCAGCTGCCCGGGGACAGCACTTTATGGCTACACCTTC.

The chain uses TRBV5-1 and TRBJ1-2; D remains ambiguous. CDR1 SGHRS and CDR2 YFSETQ come from the germline V gene. V was trimmed by 0 bases and J by 4 bases, leaving 4 bases between them. The CDR3 consists of 12 residues. As DNA, the CDR3 is TGCGCCAGCAGCTTGGGAGTCTATGGCTACACCTTC. Translation: CASSLGVYGYTF.

This clone was seen a handful of times. The chain is built from TRBV19 and TRBJ1-1; D remains unclear. Germline CDR1 is LNHDA and CDR2 is SQIVND (reference sequence). With 1 base removed from V and 1 base from J, the gap between germline ends came to 16 bases. The CDR3 sequence is 17 residues long. The CDR3, as DNA: TGTGCCAGTAGTATAGGGGGTGAGGGCTCGGGGAACACTGAAGCTTTCTTT. Translation gives CASSIGGEGSGNTEAFF. The variable domain in full, completed from reference TRBV19 and TRBJ1-1, reads DGGITQSPKYLFRKEGQNVTLSCEQNLNHDAMYWYRQDPGQGLRLIYYSQIVNDFQKGDIAEGYSVSREKKESFPLTVTSAQKNPTAFYLCASSIGGEGSGNTEAFFGQGTRLTVV.

V gene TRBV21-1 combines with J gene TRBJ2-7; TRBD2 is taken as the D call from the table, unchecked against the DNA. TRBV21-1 counts as a pseudogene. CDR3 length: 18 residues. The CDR3 loop reads CASSSGGDGGRSSYEQYF. CDR3 coding DNA: TGTGCCAGCAGCAGCGGGGGGGATGGCGGAAGGAGCTCCTACGAGCAGTACTTC.

The gene calls are TRBV10-3 and TRBJ2-5, with a weak D call TRBD1 (6 bases). The J call may be mistaken, given a closer DNA end match to TRBJ2-7. Germline CDR1 is ENHRY and CDR2 is SYGVKD. The CDR3 consists of 13 residues. The CDR3 loop reads CAIREDSSYEQYF. In DNA form, the CDR3 reads TGTGCCATCAGAGAGGACAGTTCCTACGAGCAGTACTTC.

There are a few counts of this clone. This chain connects TRBV4-1 to TRBJ2-3; the D gene is possibly TRBD1 (5 bases). The CDR3 totals 15 residues. V gave up 0 bases and J gave up 4 bases, with 11 bases separating them. Per the germline V gene, CDR1 is MGHRA and CDR2 is YSYEKL. This CDR3 is CASSQDLQGSDTQYF. CDR3 sequence (DNA): TGCGCCAGCAGCCAAGACCTGCAGGGATCAGATACGCAGTATTTT.

This chain links TRBV6-5 with TRBJ1-5, with D perhaps matching TRBD1 (5 bases). The CDR3 is 14 residues long. V lost 0 bases and J 6 bases, leaving 9 bases between the germline ends. CDR1 and CDR2 (germline): MNHEY, SVGAGI. CDR3 DNA sequence: TGTGCCAGCAGTTACTCGGGGGAGGCTCAGCCCCAGCATTTT. Residues: CASSYSGEAQPQHF.

The chain combines TRBV6-5 with TRBJ2-7, with TRBD2 matching 10 bases. Germline trimming cut 6 bases from V and 0 bases from J; bases unmatched to any gene: 5. Germline-derived CDR1 and CDR2 are MNHEY and SVGAGI. This CDR3 region has 15 residues. In nucleotides, the CDR3 is TGTGCCAGCAGCACTAGCGGGGAGAGCTCCTACGAGCAGTACTTC. It yields the protein CASSTSGESSYEQYF.

This clone has a single count. The chain employs TRBV4-2 and TRBJ1-4; a weak D match, TRBD1 (5 bases). Per the germline V gene, CDR1 is LGHNA and CDR2 is YNFKEQ. The CDR3 spans 20 residues. V dropped 2 bases and J dropped 6 bases, with 28 bases sitting between them. In DNA form, the CDR3 reads TGTGCCAGCAGCCAATATATTAATACCAGGGTGACAGCCCGGGATGAAAAACTGTTTTTT. Its protein product is CASSQYINTRVTARDEKLFF.

This rearrangement joins TRBV4-1 to TRBJ2-2; 8 bases are shared with TRBD1. The length of the CDR3 is 14 residues. CDR1 is MGHRA, CDR2 YSYEKL, per germline. V trimming: 4 bases; J trimming: 3 bases; junction bases outside the gene matches: 1. This CDR3 reads CASSLTGDTGELFF. CDR3 DNA sequence: TGCGCCAGCAGCCTGACAGGGGACACCGGGGAGCTGTTTTTT.

V gene TRBV2 combines with J gene TRBJ1-1; TRBD1 agrees at 8 bases. The ends lost 4 bases at V and 3 bases at J; junction bases unmatched: 7. The germline gives CDR1 SNHLY, CDR2 FYNNEI. This CDR3 has 15 residues. CDR3 in DNA: TGTGCCAGCAGTGCGGGGCCGACAGGGGACACTGAAGCTTTCTTT. Its translation is CASSAGPTGDTEAFF.